Presented here are 24 T cell receptor beta chains from one specimen sequenced in a study of T cell responses to AZD1222 COVID-19 vaccine. TCRdb's table, derived via immunoSEQ multiplex PCR, lists solely in-frame clones and lacks some. This table holds tens of thousands of clones, roughly 90% found once. Sequences were derived from peripheral blood, sampled 28 days after the second AZD1222 dose. These receptors all come from an adult who received the AZD1222 COVID-19 vaccine.

This clone has just one count. This chain connects TRBV14 to TRBJ2-7; 13 bases line up with TRBD2. Per germline, CDR1 SGHDN and CDR2 FVKESK. CDR3 length: 15 amino acids. The ends lost 3 bases at V and 2 bases at J; junction bases unmatched: 1. For the CDR3, the DNA is TGTGCCAGCAGCCATGGGACTAGCGGGGCCTACGAGCAGTACTTC. It codes for CASSHGTSGAYEQYF.

The genes are TRBV5-1 and TRBJ2-2; 12 bases map to TRBD1. The V gene end was trimmed by 3 bases and the J gene end by 3 bases; junction bases not matched to a gene: 3. This CDR3 contains 16 residues. Germline V CDR1 and CDR2: SGHRS, YFSETQ. The CDR3 loop reads CASSSGTGGDTGELFF. DNA of the CDR3: TGCGCCAGCAGCTCAGGGACAGGGGGCGACACCGGGGAGCTGTTTTTT.

J is TRBJ2-3 and V is TRBV6-1; TRBD1 matches at 7 bases. Germline lookup yields CDR1 MNHNS and CDR2 SASEGT. V dropped 3 bases and J dropped 5; count of bases not matched to a gene: 5. This CDR3 contains 14 residues. CDR3 residues: CASSDRDRIDTQYF. The CDR3 nucleotides are TGTGCCAGCAGTGACCGGGACAGAATAGATACGCAGTATTTT.

For this clone: At one end the junction does not follow the germline gene, possibly because of a read error. The rearrangement joins TRBV5-6 to TRBJ1-1, with 8 bases that match TRBD1. Germline loops: CDR1 SGHDT, CDR2 YYEEEE. The CDR3 runs to 13 residues. CDR3 sequence reads: CASSLGQGTGGPF. The CDR3 DNA sequence: TGTGCCAGCAGCCTCGGACAGGGTACAGGAGGCCCCTTT.

V gene TRBV5-8 combines with J gene TRBJ2-7; perhaps D is TRBD1 or TRBD2 (6 bases each). This CDR3 is 18 amino acids long. V gave up 1 base and J gave up 3 bases, with 23 bases separating them. Germline V lookup: CDR1 SGHTS, CDR2 YDEGEE. DNA for the CDR3: TGTGCCAGCAGCTTGTTGGTGGGGCGTCCCAGGGGACTCTACGAGCAGTACTTC. Translation gives CASSLLVGRPRGLYEQYF.

The chain uses TRBV10-1 and TRBJ2-7, with D perhaps matching TRBD1 (6 bases). CDR1 and CDR2 from the germline V gene are WNHNN and SYGVQD (reference sequence). V was cut by 8 bases and J by 3 bases, with 11 bases left in between. CDR3 length: 12 amino acids. CDR3 DNA: TGCGCCAGCGGACAGCCGAACTACGAGCAGTACGTC. Protein sequence: CASGQPNYEQYV.

This clone was counted between two and nine times. The chain joins TRBV5-1 to TRBJ2-3; TRBD2 matches 11 bases. The CDR3 runs to 18 residues. CDR1 and CDR2 from the germline V gene are SGHRS and YFSETQ. After removal of 0 bases from V and 3 bases from J, the junction contained 9 bases not matched to a gene. Here the CDR3 reads CASSLATLAGGETDTQYF. Here the CDR3 DNA reads TGCGCCAGCAGCTTGGCCACTCTAGCGGGGGGAGAAACAGATACGCAGTATTTT. Full variable domain (outside the CDR3, taken from reference TRBV5-1 and TRBJ2-3): KAGVTQTPRYLIKTRGQQVTLSCSPISGHRSVSWYQQTPGQGLQFLFEYFSETQRNKGNFPGRFSGRQFSNSRSEMNVSTLELGDSALYLCASSLATLAGGETDTQYFGPGTRLTVL.

The chain couples TRBV7-9 to TRBJ1-1; TRBD1 aligns across 8 bases. This CDR3 is 15 amino acids long. Germline trimming cut 5 bases from V and 0 bases from J; bases unmatched to any gene: 5. Germline CDR1 is SEHNR and CDR2 is FQNEAQ (reference sequence). In DNA, the CDR3 is TGTGCCAGCAGCGGATCGGGACAGGTGAACACTGAAGCTTTCTTT. Its protein is CASSGSGQVNTEAFF.

The V call is TRBV6-5, the J call TRBJ2-1; D is perhaps TRBD1 (6 bases). This CDR3 comprises 14 residues. CDR1 is MNHEY and CDR2 is SVGAGI in the germline V gene. The ends were cut back, 3 bases at V and 5 bases at J, with 11 bases in the middle. The CDR3 coding sequence is TGTGCCAGCAGTTATTCAGGGGATCACAATGAGCAGTTCTTC. The encoded protein is CASSYSGDHNEQFF.

The chain carries TRBV13 and TRBJ2-7; 8 bases are shared with TRBD1. After removal of 7 bases from V and 7 bases from J, the junction contained 9 bases not matched to a gene. The CDR3 is made up of 13 amino acids. Looked up from germline, CDR1 is PRHDT and CDR2 is FYEKMQ (reference sequence). DNA for the CDR3: TGTGCCAGCAACCAACAGGGGGTGGGTGAGCAGTACGTC. The encoded protein is CASNQQGVGEQYV.

The chain has TRBV9 and TRBJ2-3; D not certain. Germline V gene sequence: CDR1 SGDLS, CDR2 YYNGEE. V lost 0 bases and J 6 bases, leaving 11 bases between the germline ends. The CDR3 runs 14 residues. CDR3 coding DNA: TGTGCCAGCAGCGTAGCGCTAGGAGAGGATACGCAGTATTTT. It translates to CASSVALGEDTQYF.

This chain joins TRBV11-2 and TRBJ1-2; no firm D call. CDR3 length: 13 amino acids. V lost 1 base, J lost 5 bases, and 8 bases lay in between. Germline V gives CDR1 SGHAT, CDR2 FQNNGV. CDR3 in amino acids: CASSLGLGYGYTF. The CDR3 DNA is TGTGCCAGCAGCTTAGGTCTAGGTTATGGCTACACCTTC.

The V call is TRBV3-1 (or the pseudogene TRBV3-2), the J call TRBJ2-5; D not certain. V dropped 2 bases and J dropped 5 bases, with 3 bases sitting between them. CDR3 length: 11 residues. From germline, CDR1 is LGHDT and CDR2 YNNKEL (reference sequence). In DNA, the CDR3 is TGTGCCAGCAGCCAACGGGAGACCCAGTACTTC. Translated, it gives CASSQRETQYF.

This chain uses TRBV9 with TRBJ2-2; TRBD1 might be the D (5 bases). Trimming shortened V by 1 base and J by 5 bases, and 9 bases separated the two germline ends. The CDR3 consists of 14 residues. Germline V lookup: CDR1 SGDLS, CDR2 YYNGEE. The CDR3 sequence: CASSVWQGTGELFF. The CDR3, as DNA: TGTGCCAGCAGCGTATGGCAGGGTACCGGGGAGCTGTTTTTT.

This chain joins TRBV9 and TRBJ2-5; possible D gene TRBD2, 6 bases. This CDR3 has 14 residues. Germline CDR1 reads SGDLS; CDR2 reads YYNGEE. The germline V and J ends were trimmed by 7 bases and 5 bases, with 18 bases remaining between them. The CDR3 DNA reads as TGTGCCAGCGCCCTAGCGAGTGGTACTGAGACCCAGTACTTC. Its translation is CASALASGTETQYF. Looking up the rest from reference TRBV9 and TRBJ2-5 gives the full variable domain: DSGVTQTPKHLITATGQRVTLRCSPRSGDLSVYWYQQSLDQGLQFLIQYYNGEERAKGNILERFSAQQFPDLHSELNLSSLELGDSALYFCASALASGTETQYFGPGTRLLVL.

This clone was counted only a few times. V gene TRBV27 combines with J gene TRBJ2-7, with TRBD2 identical over 8 bases. After removal of 4 bases from V and 7 bases from J, the junction contained 9 bases not matched to a gene. This CDR3 has 14 amino acids. Germline CDR1 MNHEY, CDR2 SMNVEV (reference sequence). CDR3 sequence reads: CASSSRSGVSEQYV. For the CDR3, the DNA is TGTGCCAGCAGTTCGCGTAGCGGGGTGTCTGAGCAGTACGTC.

The V gene is TRBV11-1, the J gene TRBJ1-1; D perhaps matches TRBD1 (5 bases). Trimming removed 3 bases at V and 0 bases at J, with 11 bases between. This CDR3 has 15 amino acids. Germline V lookup: CDR1 SGHAT, CDR2 FQDESV (reference sequence). CDR3 coding DNA: TGTGCCAGCAGCTTGCTGACAGCCATGAACACTGAAGCTTTCTTT. Its protein product is CASSLLTAMNTEAFF.

This chain joins TRBV19 and TRBJ2-5, with a tentative D call TRBD1 (6 bases). Germline V gene data show CDR1 as LNHDA and CDR2 as SQIVND (reference sequence). The V and J ends lost 0 bases and 2 bases respectively, with 16 bases between them. The CDR3 runs to 17 residues. The CDR3 reads CASSIDPAGEYQETQYF. CDR3 coding DNA: TGTGCCAGTAGTATAGATCCGGCAGGGGAATATCAAGAGACCCAGTACTTC.

The V call is TRBV29-1, the J call TRBJ1-2; no clear D gene. V lost 0 bases to trimming and J lost 4 bases, with 6 bases between them. Germline CDR1 is SQVTM and CDR2 is ANQGSEA. The CDR3 sequence is 12 residues long. CDR3: CSVEDSSYGYTF. CDR3 DNA sequence: TGCAGCGTTGAAGACAGCTCCTATGGCTACACCTTC.

This chain connects TRBV13 to TRBJ1-1; D perhaps matches TRBD1 (5 bases). V shed 3 bases and J shed 8 bases, with 10 bases lying between them. The length of the CDR3 is 12 residues. The germline V gene has CDR1 PRHDT and CDR2 FYEKMQ (reference sequence). The CDR3 DNA reads TGTGCCAGCAGCTTTTGGGGACTAGAAGCTTTCTTT. This translates into CASSFWGLEAFF.

The gene calls are TRBV7-9 and TRBJ2-7; TRBD2 aligns across 8 bases. The CDR3 is 15 amino acids. Germline V gene sequence: CDR1 SEHNR, CDR2 FQNEAQ (reference sequence). J lost 2 bases, V lost 6 bases, and 9 bases had no gene match. CDR3: CASRGWSGGTYEQYF. The CDR3, as DNA: TGTGCCAGCAGGGGTTGGAGCGGGGGAACCTACGAGCAGTACTTC.

The rearrangement uses TRBV3-1 (or the pseudogene TRBV3-2) and TRBJ1-2; D is perhaps TRBD1 (5 bases). The CDR3 has 15 amino acids. Germline values: CDR1 LGHDT, CDR2 YNNKEL (reference sequence). V was pared by 3 bases and J by 4 bases, with 15 bases between. The CDR3: CASSHLRVGIYGYTF. Written as DNA, the CDR3 is TGTGCCAGCAGCCACCTCAGGGTTGGGATCTATGGCTACACCTTC.

The chain joins TRBV30 to TRBJ1-2; D is uncertain. Germline assignment: CDR1 GTSNPN and CDR2 SVGIG (reference sequence). This CDR3 is 12 amino acids long. V dropped 0 bases and J dropped 6 bases, with 8 bases sitting between them. The CDR3 DNA reads as TGTGCCTGGAGTGTACTCCATCATGGCTACACCTTC. Protein: CAWSVLHHGYTF.

The rearrangement links TRBV15 to TRBJ1-4, with 10 bases lining up with TRBD1. The CDR3 is 15 amino acids. Germline-derived CDR1 and CDR2 are LNHNV and YYDKDF (reference sequence). For the CDR3, the DNA is TGTGCTACCGGGGCCCTGGGACAGGGGTACGAAAAACTGTTTTTT. Amino acids: CATGALGQGYEKLFF.